The next 8 T cell receptor beta chains were all read from a single sample in a study of shared clonotypes between healthy human individuals. The method was immunoSEQ multiplex PCR; TCRdb's version includes in-frame clones alone and lacks a portion of them. The sample has 2 million to 2.5 million clones, about nine tenths seen once. The material sequenced was naive CD4+ T cells from PBMCs. The sample's subset: CD45RA+ positively selected. The receptor set was obtained from a man between 18 and 29 years old in good health. Some clones in this sample may be carry-over from other donors' samples.

This chain joins TRBV5-4 and TRBJ2-7; 8 bases fit TRBD2. The length of the CDR3 is 15 residues. Germline trimming cut 1 base from V and 1 base from J; bases unmatched to any gene: 4. Per germline, CDR1 SGHNT and CDR2 YYREEE (reference sequence). CDR3 in amino acids: CASSLSREGSYEQYF. CDR3 DNA sequence: TGTGCCAGCAGCTTGTCCCGGGAGGGATCCTACGAGCAGTACTTC.

The V call is TRBV19, the J call TRBJ2-2; a weak D match, TRBD2 (5 bases). V dropped 11 bases and J dropped 6 bases, with 19 bases sitting between them. The CDR3 runs to 14 residues. Germline lookup yields CDR1 LNHDA and CDR2 SQIVND (reference sequence). This CDR3 is CAAGVGNLAGELFF. The CDR3 DNA reads as TGTGCCGCTGGGGTCGGGAATCTCGCCGGGGAGCTGTTTTTT.

The chain is built from TRBV5-1 and TRBJ1-1; the D gene is possibly TRBD1 (5 bases). This CDR3 spans 14 amino acids. Germline V gene data show CDR1 as SGHRS and CDR2 as YFSETQ. V was clipped by 2 bases and J by 4 bases, with 12 bases between them. The CDR3 DNA reads TGCGCCAGCAGCTTACGACAGAAGGGCACTGAAGCTTTCTTT. Translation: CASSLRQKGTEAFF.

In the case of this clone: Additional DNA sequences in this sample encode the identical CDR3. The rearrangement uses TRBV20-1 and TRBJ1-2; D is uncertain. V was trimmed by 3 bases and J by 3 bases, leaving 2 bases between them. Germline CDR1 DFQATT, CDR2 SNEGSKA (reference sequence). The CDR3 is 10 residues long. For the CDR3, the DNA is TGCAGTGCTAGGGACTATGGCTACACCTTC. Protein sequence: CSARDYGYTF.

This clone was recorded many times. The chain recombines TRBV7-6 with TRBJ1-3, with a tentative D call TRBD1 (5 bases). The CDR3 has 16 amino acids. V was clipped by 5 bases and J by 0 bases, with 14 bases between them. In germline, CDR1 is SGHVS, CDR2 FNYEAQ. Here the CDR3 reads CASSRPGGSSGNTIYF. The CDR3 DNA is TGTGCCAGCAGCCGCCCCGGGGGAAGCTCTGGAAACACCATATATTTT.

This clone was seen only once. V and J are TRBV10-3 and TRBJ1-5; maybe TRBD1 (5 bases). V was cut by 11 bases and J by 5 bases, with 13 bases left in between. Germline assignment: CDR1 ENHRY and CDR2 SYGVKD. CDR3 length: 12 residues. This chain's CDR3 is CAVGDFDQPQHF. As DNA, the CDR3 is TGTGCCGTGGGGGATTTCGATCAGCCCCAGCATTTT.

As to this clone: This sample includes further DNA sequences coding for the same CDR3. This rearrangement joins TRBV9 to TRBJ2-3; 11 positions match TRBD2. The V gene's germline CDR1 is SGDLS and CDR2 YYNGEE. This CDR3 is built from 14 residues. Trimming removed 0 bases from V and 6 bases from J; junction bases left unmatched: 0. The DNA of the CDR3 is TGTGCCAGCAGCGTAGGGACTAGCGGGGATACGCAGTATTTT. Translation gives CASSVGTSGDTQYF.

This chain joins TRBV25-1 and TRBJ1-2, with no clear D. There are 12 residues in the CDR3. Germline CDR1 reads MGHDK; CDR2 reads SYGVNS. Trimming stripped 1 base from V and 5 bases from J, with 5 bases between. This chain's CDR3 is CASSESEYGYTF. The CDR3 DNA is TGTGCCAGCAGTGAATCAGAGTATGGCTACACCTTC.